This T cell receptor (beta chain) derives from a study of blood T cell repertoires in COVID-19 (dated by TCRdb to the early 2020s). General notes on the study: Samples covering the acute and convalescent phases of COVID-19 were provided by collaborators in the United States, Italy and Spain. Where HLA class I and class II types were available, the types were taken from metadata supplied by the sample provider, not from assay-based typing. Nearly every sample came with metadata listing a de-identified subject ID, COVID-19 status, age in years and sex. The samples were drawn from the first 160 participants of the ongoing ImmuneRACE study and from over a thousand subjects provided by 6 global collaborators. Subjects who had been exposed to COVID-19, were actively infected with it, or had recovered from it provided the deeply sampled blood TCRbeta repertoires that made up the dataset. The prospective study material was composed of cDNA or gDNA derived from T cells, B-cell-depleted T cells, or PBMCs. The repertoires were made available in a free public database intended to serve as a resource for research on the immune response to SARS-CoV-2. Paper-wide results and their limitations: Clinical and demographic metadata were provided uncurated, with the amount varying by source and participant.

For this clone: Its antigen has not been determined. No base quality values were provided; no much bigger clone lies one nucleotide off.

TCRbeta CDR3 regions were amplified from genomic DNA by means of the immunoSEQ Assay, a bias-controlled multiplex PCR. For the original study's pipeline: Within the assay, amplification of reference gene primers was used to estimate how many nucleated cells each sample contained. To quantify the absolute abundance of each unique TCRbeta CDR3 rearrangement, sequence reads were collapsed and filtered. For each sample, productive Simpson clonality was calculated as the square root of Simpson's diversity index over productive rearrangements. In TCRdb, the immuneACCESS table is reduced to in-frame sequences with V and J assigned. These tables do not hold every clone; where another copy was compared, an unresolved V gene accounts for under half, and the others remain unexplained. For V, J and clone size, that table is used; D and trimming come from the DNA. The sample yields some 220,000 clones; approximately 85% were counted once. The ten largest clones add up to less than 4.5% of the sample.

The germline V gene specifies SGHRS as CDR1 and YFSETQ as CDR2. Trimming removed 0 bases from V and 6 bases from J, leaving 13 bases between the germline ends. The CDR3 holds 15 amino acids from the cysteine to the phenylalanine. CDR3 DNA is the only sequence kept; it has 45 bases, read in frame from the first base. Each collaborating institution followed its own protocols to collect whole blood in K2EDTA tubes. Collaborator samples were shipped for TCRbeta analysis as frozen whole blood, isolated PBMCs, or DNA extracted from either sample type. The sequencing input was peripheral blood. The source is a middle-aged man with acute or convalescent COVID-19. The chain employs TRBV5-1 and TRBJ2-1; there is no confident call for the D gene. The nucleotides read TGCGCCAGCAGCTTGGCCCAAACTTCGGGCAATGAGCAGTTCTTC. This gives the protein CASSLAQTSGNEQFF.